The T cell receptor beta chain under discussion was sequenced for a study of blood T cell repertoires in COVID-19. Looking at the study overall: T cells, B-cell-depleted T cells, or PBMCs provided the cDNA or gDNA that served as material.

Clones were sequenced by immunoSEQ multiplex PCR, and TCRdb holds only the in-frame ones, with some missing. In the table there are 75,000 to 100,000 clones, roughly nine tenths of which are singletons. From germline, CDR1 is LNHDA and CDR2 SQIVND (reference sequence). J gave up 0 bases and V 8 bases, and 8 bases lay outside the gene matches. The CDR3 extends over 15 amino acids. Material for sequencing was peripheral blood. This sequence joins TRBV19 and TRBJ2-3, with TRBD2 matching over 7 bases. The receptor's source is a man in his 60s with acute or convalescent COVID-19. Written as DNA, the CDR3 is TGTGCCAGTTCGACGGGAGGTGCTAGCACAGATACGCAGTATTTT. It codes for CASSTGGASTDTQYF.